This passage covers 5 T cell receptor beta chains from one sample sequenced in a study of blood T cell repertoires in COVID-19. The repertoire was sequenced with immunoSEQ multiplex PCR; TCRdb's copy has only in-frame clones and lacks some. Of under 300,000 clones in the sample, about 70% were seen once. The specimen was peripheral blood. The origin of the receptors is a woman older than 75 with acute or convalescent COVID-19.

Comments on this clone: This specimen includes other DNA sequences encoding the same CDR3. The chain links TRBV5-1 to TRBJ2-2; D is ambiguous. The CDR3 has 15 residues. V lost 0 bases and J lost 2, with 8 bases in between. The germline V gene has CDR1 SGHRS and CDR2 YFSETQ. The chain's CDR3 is CASSLAGKNTGELFF. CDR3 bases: TGCGCCAGCAGCTTGGCTGGCAAAAACACCGGGGAGCTGTTTTTT.

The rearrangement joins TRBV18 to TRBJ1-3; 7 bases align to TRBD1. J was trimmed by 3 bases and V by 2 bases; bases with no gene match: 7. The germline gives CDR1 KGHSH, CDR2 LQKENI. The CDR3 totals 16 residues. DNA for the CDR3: TGTGCCAGCTCACCATCCGGACAGGCTTTTGGAAACACCATATATTTT. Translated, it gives CASSPSGQAFGNTIYF. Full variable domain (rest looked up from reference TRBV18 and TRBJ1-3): NAGVMQNPRHLVRRRGQEARLRCSPMKGHSHVYWYRQLPEEGLKFMVYLQKENIIDESGMPKERFSAEFPKEGPSILRIQQVVRGDSAAYFCASSPSGQAFGNTIYFGEGSWLTVV.

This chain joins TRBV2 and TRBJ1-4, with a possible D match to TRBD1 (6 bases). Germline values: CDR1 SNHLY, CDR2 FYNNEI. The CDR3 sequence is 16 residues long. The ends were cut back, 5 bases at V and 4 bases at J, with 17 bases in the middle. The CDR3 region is CASSSQTGPYNEKLFF. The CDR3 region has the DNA TGTGCCAGCAGTTCCCAAACAGGGCCCTATAATGAAAAACTGTTTTTT.

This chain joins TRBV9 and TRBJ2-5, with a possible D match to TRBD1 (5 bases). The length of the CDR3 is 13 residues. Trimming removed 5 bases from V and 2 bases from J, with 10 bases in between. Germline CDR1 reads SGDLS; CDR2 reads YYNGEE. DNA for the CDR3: TGTGCCAGCAGTGACGACAGTCAAGAGACCCAGTACTTC. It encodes CASSDDSQETQYF.

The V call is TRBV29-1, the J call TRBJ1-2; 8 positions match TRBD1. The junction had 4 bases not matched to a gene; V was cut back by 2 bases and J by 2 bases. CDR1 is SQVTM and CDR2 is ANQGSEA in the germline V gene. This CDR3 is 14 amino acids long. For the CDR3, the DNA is TGCAGCGTTGAAAACAGGGGGGAGAACTATGGCTACACCTTC. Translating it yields CSVENRGENYGYTF.